This passage covers 32 T cell receptor beta chains from one sample sequenced in a study of blood T cell repertoires in COVID-19. Here immunoSEQ multiplex PCR was the method, and the copy in TCRdb shows in-frame clones only, minus some. The sample yields approximately 250,000 clones, over 70% seen once. Sequenced material: peripheral blood. The receptors come from a woman in her seventies with COVID-19, enrolled during active disease.

This sequence joins TRBV28 and TRBJ1-4, with D possibly being TRBD1 (5 bases). From germline, CDR1 is MDHEN and CDR2 SYDVKM. The germline V and J ends were trimmed by 6 bases and 8 bases, with 16 bases remaining between them. The CDR3 runs to 14 residues. Here the CDR3 reads CASRTSSPGEKLFF. For the CDR3, the DNA is TGTGCCAGCAGGACGTCGTCACCAGGGGAAAAACTGTTTTTT.

The sample holds one count of this clone. The chain links TRBV29-1 to TRBJ1-2; 8 nucleotides align to TRBD1. Germline trimming cut 3 bases from V and 3 bases from J; bases unmatched to any gene: 0. The germline V gene encodes CDR1 SQVTM and CDR2 ANQGSEA. The CDR3 consists of 12 residues. The CDR3 coding sequence is TGCAGCGTTGAGGACAGGGACTATGGCTACACCTTC. Residues: CSVEDRDYGYTF.

The chain carries TRBV11-2 and TRBJ1-4, with TRBD1 identical over 7 bases. The J segment lost 8 bases and the V segment lost 3 bases, leaving 15 bases of the junction unmatched. This CDR3 comprises 17 residues. CDR1 and CDR2 (germline): SGHAT, FQNNGV. CDR3 in amino acids: CASSLNPGGQRWEKLFF. The CDR3 region has the DNA TGTGCCAGCAGCTTGAACCCCGGGGGACAGAGGTGGGAAAAACTGTTTTTT.

The chain has TRBV10-3 and TRBJ2-1, with a tentative D call TRBD1 (5 bases). Trimming shortened V by 5 bases and J by 8 bases, and 10 bases separated the two germline ends. This CDR3 is 12 amino acids long. Germline V lookup: CDR1 ENHRY, CDR2 SYGVKD. Written as DNA, the CDR3 is TGTGCCATCAGTCCTCTAGGGGATGAGCAGTTCTTC. Translation gives CAISPLGDEQFF.

The chain joins TRBV2 to TRBJ2-1; D is undetermined. The CDR3 has 15 residues. CDR1 and CDR2 from the germline V gene are SNHLY and FYNNEI. Deletions cut 1 base from V and 5 bases from J, with 12 bases between. The CDR3 sequence: CASSEGPAGDNEQFF. The CDR3 region has the DNA TGTGCCAGCAGTGAAGGGCCAGCAGGCGACAATGAGCAGTTCTTC.

In its sample, this clone was seen many times. The chain couples TRBV7-6 to TRBJ1-1, with 8 positions matching TRBD1. The junction had 8 bases not matched to a gene; V was cut back by 2 bases and J by 6 bases. This CDR3 is built from 15 residues. Per the germline V gene, CDR1 is SGHVS and CDR2 is FNYEAQ. CDR3 sequence: CASSLNQGAMSEAFF. In nucleotides, the CDR3 is TGTGCCAGCAGCTTAAACCAGGGGGCTATGTCTGAAGCTTTCTTT.

This clone was recorded once. The genes are TRBV18 and TRBJ1-2; TRBD1 aligns across 10 bases. After removal of 2 bases from V and 6 bases from J, the junction contained 15 bases not matched to a gene. The CDR3 contains 18 residues. Germline V gene sequence: CDR1 KGHSH, CDR2 LQKENI. The CDR3 nucleotides read TGTGCCAGCTCACCAAGGACAGGGGGATACTTTCTTGAGAATGGCTACACCTTC. Its protein is CASSPRTGGYFLENGYTF.

Only one count was recorded for this clone. The chain is built from TRBV28 and TRBJ1-5; 9 nucleotides line up with TRBD1. J gave up 1 base and V 3 bases, and 7 bases lay outside the gene matches. This CDR3 region has 17 residues. The germline V gene has CDR1 MDHEN and CDR2 SYDVKM. CDR3 sequence reads: CASSFPFGTGSNQPQHF. CDR3 bases: TGTGCCAGCAGTTTCCCCTTTGGGACAGGGAGCAATCAGCCCCAGCATTTT.

V and J are TRBV7-6 and TRBJ1-6, with D perhaps TRBD1 (5 bases). From germline, CDR1 is SGHVS and CDR2 FNYEAQ. V was shortened by 5 bases and J by 5 bases, with 16 bases between the two germline ends. This CDR3 is 16 amino acids long. The CDR3 protein is CASSADVGANNSPLHF. CDR3 DNA sequence: TGTGCCAGCAGCGCCGACGTTGGGGCGAATAATTCACCCCTCCACTTT.

This chain links TRBV25-1 with TRBJ1-3; D is undetermined. Germline-derived CDR1 and CDR2 are MGHDK and SYGVNS. The CDR3 has 13 amino acids. Trimming left V 5 bases short and J 4 bases short, with 9 bases between. CDR3 sequence (DNA): TGTGCCAGCAGTATCCGTGGCGGAAACACCATATATTTT. Translation: CASSIRGGNTIYF.

This clone has only one observation. This sequence joins TRBV4-1 and TRBJ1-5; 7 bases match TRBD1. Germline CDR1 reads MGHRA; CDR2 reads YSYEKL. The CDR3 spans 15 residues. V shed 4 bases, J shed 0 bases, and the junction held 3 bases outside the gene matches. CDR3 bases: TGCGCCAGCAGCCTACAGGGGAATAGCAATCAGCCCCAGCATTTT. Translating it yields CASSLQGNSNQPQHF.

The chain combines TRBV9 with TRBJ2-7; maybe TRBD2 (6 bases). V was trimmed by 2 bases and J by 0 bases, leaving 9 bases between them. This CDR3 region has 14 residues. Germline V gene lookup returns CDR1 SGDLS and CDR2 YYNGEE. The chain's CDR3 is CASSVGTYSYEQYF. In nucleotides, the CDR3 is TGTGCCAGCAGCGTTGGGACTTACTCCTACGAGCAGTACTTC.

This rearrangement joins TRBV16 to TRBJ1-4; possibly TRBD1 for D (5 bases). Trimming cost V 4 bases and J 5 bases, with 14 bases left between them. This CDR3 contains 15 residues. Germline lookup yields CDR1 KGHSY and CDR2 FQNENV. This CDR3 is CASSLLGLVNEKLFF. CDR3 DNA sequence: TGTGCCAGCAGCCTTTTGGGGCTGGTGAATGAAAAACTGTTTTTT.

CDR3 loop: CASSLSGTGTYQPQHF. The CDR3 region has the DNA TGTGCCAGCAGCCTTTCCGGGACAGGGACTTATCAGCCCCAGCATTTT. J is TRBJ1-5 and V is TRBV3-1 (or the pseudogene TRBV3-2), with TRBD1 matching over 9 bases. There are 16 residues in the CDR3. The germline V gene encodes CDR1 LGHDT and CDR2 YNNKEL (reference sequence). Trimming cost V 4 bases and J 5 bases; bases outside gene matches: 9.

The V gene is TRBV18, the J gene TRBJ2-2, with TRBD2 as a possible D gene (6 bases). Trimming stripped 5 bases from V and 0 bases from J, with 10 bases between. CDR1 KGHSH and CDR2 LQKENI come from the germline V gene. CDR3 length equals 15 residues. The CDR3 sequence is CASSSGTPNTGELFF. For the CDR3, the DNA is TGTGCCAGCTCATCCGGGACTCCGAACACCGGGGAGCTGTTTTTT.

The genes are TRBV5-1 and TRBJ2-7, with D possibly being TRBD2 (5 bases). The CDR3 is 17 amino acids. The germline gives CDR1 SGHRS, CDR2 YFSETQ. With 0 bases removed from V and 0 bases from J, the gap between germline ends came to 16 bases. CDR3 bases: TGCGCCAGCAGCTTGGCCTTAAGCGGTAAGAGCTCCTACGAGCAGTACTTC. As protein: CASSLALSGKSSYEQYF.

V gene TRBV5-1 combines with J gene TRBJ2-2, with D maybe TRBD2 (5 bases). V shed 4 bases and J shed 5 bases, with 18 bases lying between them. The V gene's germline CDR1 is SGHRS and CDR2 YFSETQ. The length of the CDR3 is 16 residues. CDR3 sequence (DNA): TGCGCCAGCAGCCTCGGGGTGCCGGCCTCTACCGGGGAGCTGTTTTTT. Encoded protein: CASSLGVPASTGELFF.

This clone showed up just a few times. V gene TRBV19 combines with J gene TRBJ1-3; 10 bases align to TRBD1. The CDR3 length is 16 residues. The V and J ends lost 4 bases and 0 bases, in that order; junction bases with no gene match: 3. Per germline, CDR1 LNHDA and CDR2 SQIVND (reference sequence). CDR3 protein: CASSTRDRGSGNTIYF. The CDR3 DNA sequence: TGTGCCAGTAGTACCCGGGACAGGGGCTCTGGAAACACCATATATTTT.

The CDR3 DNA reads as TGTGCCAGCAGCCCAATGGGACTAGCGGGAGGTCATGGGAAGCAGTTCTTC. Amino acid sequence: CASSPMGLAGGHGKQFF. The J gene is TRBJ2-1, the V gene TRBV5-6, with TRBD2 matching over 15 bases. CDR1 and CDR2 (germline): SGHDT, YYEEEE. The trim removed 4 bases at V and 11 bases at J, leaving 13 bases unmatched. The CDR3 totals 17 residues.

The chain joins TRBV27 to TRBJ1-1, with 9 positions matching TRBD1. V lost 4 bases, J lost 3 bases, and 3 bases stayed unmatched. Germline V gene data show CDR1 as MNHEY and CDR2 as SMNVEV (reference sequence). CDR3 size: 14 residues. The CDR3 DNA is TGTGCCAGCAGTTGGGGGGACAGGGACACTGAAGCTTTCTTT. This gives the protein CASSWGDRDTEAFF.

CDR3 DNA: TGCAGCGTTGAGACGGAGGAAGCTTTCTTT. Residues: CSVETEEAFF. V gene TRBV29-1 combines with J gene TRBJ1-1, with no clear D. CDR3 length: 10 residues. V was clipped by 3 bases and J by 8 bases, with 7 bases between them. CDR1 and CDR2 (germline): SQVTM, ANQGSEA.

This chain uses TRBV6-4 with TRBJ2-1; 10 positions agree with TRBD2. Germline V lookup: CDR1 MRHNA, CDR2 SNTAGT. The CDR3 has 15 amino acids. J was trimmed by 5 bases and V by 4 bases; bases with no gene match: 5. The CDR3 region is CASSALAGIDNEQFF. The CDR3 DNA sequence: TGTGCCAGCAGTGCACTAGCGGGAATCGACAATGAGCAGTTCTTC.

The chain carries TRBV6-5 and TRBJ2-7; a weak D match, TRBD1 (6 bases). CDR1 MNHEY and CDR2 SVGAGI come from the germline V gene. The CDR3 runs to 12 residues. V shed 5 bases and J shed 1 base, with 6 bases lying between them. The CDR3 region is CASSQGSYEQYF. The CDR3, as DNA: TGTGCCAGCAGTCAGGGGTCCTACGAGCAGTACTTC.

The rearrangement links TRBV15 to TRBJ2-6; 8 nucleotides line up with TRBD1. Trimming cost V 8 bases and J 0 bases; bases outside gene matches: 6. Per the germline V gene, CDR1 is LNHNV and CDR2 is YYDKDF (reference sequence). This CDR3 has 16 residues. The CDR3 sequence: CATSRTGYSGANVLTF. The CDR3 DNA follows: TGTGCCACCTCCCGGACAGGGTACTCTGGGGCCAACGTCCTGACTTTC.

J is TRBJ1-5 and V is TRBV18, with 7 bases fitting TRBD1. V gave up 3 bases and J gave up 2 bases; unmatched junction bases: 4. This CDR3 spans 15 amino acids. CDR1 is KGHSH and CDR2 is LQKENI in the germline V gene. Here the CDR3 reads CASSPMQGGNQPQHF. The CDR3, as DNA: TGTGCCAGCTCACCGATGCAGGGGGGCAATCAGCCCCAGCATTTT. Full variable domain (outside the CDR3, taken from reference TRBV18 and TRBJ1-5): NAGVMQNPRHLVRRRGQEARLRCSPMKGHSHVYWYRQLPEEGLKFMVYLQKENIIDESGMPKERFSAEFPKEGPSILRIQQVVRGDSAAYFCASSPMQGGNQPQHFGDGTRLSIL.

This rearrangement joins TRBV4-1 to TRBJ2-7, with D possibly TRBD1 on 5 matching bases. Germline CDR1 reads MGHRA; CDR2 reads YSYEKL. Trimming removed 4 bases from V and 3 bases from J, with 16 bases in between. This CDR3 is built from 15 residues. CDR3 nucleotides: TGCGCCAGCAGCCCGAGAGGTACAGGCAACTACGAGCAGTACTTC. It yields the protein CASSPRGTGNYEQYF.

The chain combines TRBV7-9 with TRBJ2-7, with a possible D match to TRBD2 (7 bases). V was clipped by 2 bases and J by 1 base, with 12 bases between them. The germline CDR1 and CDR2 sequences are SEHNR and FQNEAQ (reference sequence). The CDR3 totals 15 residues. In nucleotides, the CDR3 is TGTGCCAGCAGCTTAAGTCGGGGGGCATCCTACGAGCAGTACTTC. It yields the protein CASSLSRGASYEQYF.

This clone was recorded once. The chain uses TRBV6-5 and TRBJ2-4; 7 nucleotides align to TRBD1. Germline CDR1 MNHEY, CDR2 SVGAGI. Trimming took 2 bases from V and 1 from J; bases not matched to a gene: 5. This CDR3 region has 16 residues. The CDR3: CASSYEGAGAKNIQYF. CDR3 coding DNA: TGTGCCAGCAGTTACGAGGGGGCTGGCGCCAAAAACATTCAGTACTTC.

The rearrangement joins TRBV11-2 to TRBJ1-6; 7 bases align to TRBD1. This CDR3 has 17 amino acids. Per the germline V gene, CDR1 is SGHAT and CDR2 is FQNNGV. Trimming at V came to 5 bases and at J to 0 bases, leaving 7 bases not matched to a gene. CDR3 region: CASSPRQGGSYNSPLHF. The CDR3 DNA reads TGTGCCAGCAGCCCCCGACAGGGAGGCTCCTATAATTCACCCCTCCACTTT.

This clone was detected only once. CDR3 amino acids: CASSSSGDTEAFF. The CDR3 nucleotides are TGTGCCAGCAGTTCCTCAGGGGACACTGAAGCTTTCTTT. V is TRBV11-3 and J is TRBJ1-1, with D possibly being TRBD1 (6 bases). The CDR3 totals 13 residues. The V and J ends lost 6 bases and 3 bases respectively, with 11 bases between them. Germline assignment: CDR1 SGHNT and CDR2 YENEEA.

This chain links TRBV29-1 with TRBJ1-2; 7 nucleotides line up with TRBD1. Germline V CDR1 and CDR2: SQVTM, ANQGSEA. This CDR3 contains 13 residues. V was clipped by 3 bases and J by 7 bases; unmatched bases: 8. This CDR3 reads CSVDLQGVRGYTF. For the CDR3, the DNA is TGCAGCGTTGATCTTCAGGGGGTTCGTGGCTACACCTTC.

This sequence joins TRBV19 and TRBJ1-5; 8 nucleotides line up with TRBD1. J lost 5 bases, V lost 5 bases, and 2 bases had no gene match. This CDR3 spans 13 amino acids. Germline CDR1 and CDR2: LNHDA and SQIVND (reference sequence). CDR3 coding DNA: TGTGCCAGTAGTGGGACAGGCGATCAGCCCCAGCATTTT. Translation gives CASSGTGDQPQHF. Based on the CDR3 plus reference TRBV19 and TRBJ1-5, the full variable domain is DGGITQSPKYLFRKEGQNVTLSCEQNLNHDAMYWYRQDPGQGLRLIYYSQIVNDFQKGDIAEGYSVSREKKESFPLTVTSAQKNPTAFYLCASSGTGDQPQHFGDGTRLSIL.